This T cell receptor (beta chain) is drawn from a study of blood T cell repertoires in COVID-19. This table comes from immunoSEQ multiplex PCR, and its TCRdb copy is limited to in-frame clones, with some not included. The sample shows approximately 250,000 clones, approximately 80% of them seen only once. Unmatched junction bases numbered 10, after V lost 4 bases and J lost 7 bases. Germline loops: CDR1 MNHEY, CDR2 SVGAGI. This CDR3 comprises 16 residues. What was sequenced was peripheral blood. The sequence was collected from a human donor in a cohort sampled during active COVID-19. The V gene is TRBV6-5, the J gene TRBJ2-1; TRBD2 aligns across 10 bases. DNA for the CDR3: TGTGCCAGCAGTTCTCTAGCGGGAGAAGGGCGGAATGAGCAGTTCTTC. Translating it yields CASSSLAGEGRNEQFF.